Reported below is one T cell receptor (beta chain). The antigen remains undetermined. The sample comes from a study of cytomegalovirus exposure and HLA in healthy donors. This PCR relied on a set of 60 Vbeta primers and 13 Jbeta primers. Some clones are missing from TCRdb's copy, which holds only in-frame ones; the method was immunoSEQ multiplex PCR. The sample holds 130,000 to 150,000 clones. Broader study findings: Segments of the TCR beta V type were, in most cases, productive about 87% or about 30% of the time in an earlier analysis. Common viral pathogens (according to a later analysis) appeared linked to several of the most significant clusters. What was likely a sequencing artifact was a cluster of highly shared sequence variants. In a later analysis, TCR beta V- and J-gene trimming showed a link to a missense DCLRE1C variant.

CDR1 and CDR2 (germline): SGHRS, YFSETQ. This CDR3 comprises 15 residues. Deletions cut 0 bases from V and 3 bases from J, with 10 bases between. The V and J genes are TRBV5-1 and TRBJ1-3, with D perhaps matching TRBD1 (5 bases). This clonotype originated in a male donor in good health and CMV-seronegative. The sequenced sample consisted of PBMCs. In DNA form, the CDR3 reads TGCGCCAGCAGCTTGGGGTCCGGGGGTGGAAACACCATATATTTT. Translated: CASSLGSGGGNTIYF.